This TCR beta chain originates from a study of T cell changes during pregnancy in multiple sclerosis (dated by TCRdb to between 2018 and 2021). Turning to the overall study: The study examined how the T cell repertoire changed over the course of pregnancy in women with multiple sclerosis.

The CDR3, from cysteine to phenylalanine, totals 15 residues. CDR3 DNA only is kept here, 45 bases in frame from base 1. CDR1 and CDR2 are read off the germline V gene (reference sequence) as SEHNR and FQNEAQ. From V the trimming removes 7 bases and from J it removes 1 base, while the gene matches leave 6 bases of the junction unaccounted for. Library method: the immunoSEQ multiplex PCR assay. The table was pulled from immuneACCESS by TCRdb, which kept in-frame rearrangements only. Such tables lose some clones; where checked, under half of the loss comes from unresolved V genes, and the rest has no known cause. The sample yields roughly 64,000 clones; 90% were counted once. The top ten clones comprise over 5% of the sample. Notes on this clone: The specificity of this receptor is unknown. Base qualities are missing; no much larger clone stands one base away.

This receptor was taken from a female donor in good health, enrolled as a control in a pregnancy study. The sequencing used peripheral blood, collected in the third trimester of pregnancy. The rearrangement combines TRBV7-9 with TRBJ2-2; TRBD1 matches 7 bases in the middle. The DNA is TGTGCCAGCAACCCCGGACAGGAGAACACCGGGGAGCTGTTTTTT. Its coded protein is CASNPGQENTGELFF.